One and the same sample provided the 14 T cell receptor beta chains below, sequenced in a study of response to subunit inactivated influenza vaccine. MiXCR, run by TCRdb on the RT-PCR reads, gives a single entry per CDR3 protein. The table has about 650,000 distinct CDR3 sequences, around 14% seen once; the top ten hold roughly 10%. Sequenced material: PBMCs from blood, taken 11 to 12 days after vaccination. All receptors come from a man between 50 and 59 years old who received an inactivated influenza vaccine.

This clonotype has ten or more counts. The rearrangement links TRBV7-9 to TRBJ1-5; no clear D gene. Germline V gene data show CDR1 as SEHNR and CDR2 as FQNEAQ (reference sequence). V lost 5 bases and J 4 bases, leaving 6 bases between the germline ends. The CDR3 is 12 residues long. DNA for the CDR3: TGTGCCAGCAGCACAAATAATCAGCCCCAGCATTTT. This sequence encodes CASSTNNQPQHF.

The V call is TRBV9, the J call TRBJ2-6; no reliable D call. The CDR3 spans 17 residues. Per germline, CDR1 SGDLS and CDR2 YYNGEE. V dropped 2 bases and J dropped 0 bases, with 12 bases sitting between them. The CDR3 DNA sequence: TGTGCCAGCAGCGTCGGCGGCGCCCTCTCTGGGGCCAACGTCCTGACTTTC. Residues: CASSVGGALSGANVLTF.

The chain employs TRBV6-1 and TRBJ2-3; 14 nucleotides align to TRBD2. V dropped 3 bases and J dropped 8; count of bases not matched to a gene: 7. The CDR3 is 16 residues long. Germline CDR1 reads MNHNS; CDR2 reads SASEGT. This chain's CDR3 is CASSDPTSGGAGTQYF. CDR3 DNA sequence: TGTGCCAGCAGTGACCCGACTAGCGGGGGGGCGGGTACGCAGTATTTT.

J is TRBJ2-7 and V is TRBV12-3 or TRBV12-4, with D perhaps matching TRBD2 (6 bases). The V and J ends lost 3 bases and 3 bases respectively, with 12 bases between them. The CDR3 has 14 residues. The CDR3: CASSFTTGGYEQYF. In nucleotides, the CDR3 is TGTGCCAGCAGTTTCACAACCGGGGGCTACGAGCAGTACTTC.

CDR3 in DNA: TGTGCCAGCAGCCCCTCCCCCTTCCGCACAGATACGCAGTATTTT. Its protein product is CASSPSPFRTDTQYF. This sequence joins TRBV7-2 and TRBJ2-3; D ambiguous. Germline-derived CDR1 and CDR2 are SGHTA and FQGNSA. V was cut by 5 bases and J by 1 base, with 13 bases left in between. There are 15 residues in the CDR3.

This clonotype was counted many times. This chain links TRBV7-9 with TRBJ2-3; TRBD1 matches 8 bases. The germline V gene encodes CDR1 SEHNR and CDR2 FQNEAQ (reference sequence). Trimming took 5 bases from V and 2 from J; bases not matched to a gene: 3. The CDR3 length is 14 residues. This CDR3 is CASSRQGITDTQYF. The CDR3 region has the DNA TGTGCCAGCAGCCGACAGGGGATCACAGATACGCAGTATTTT.

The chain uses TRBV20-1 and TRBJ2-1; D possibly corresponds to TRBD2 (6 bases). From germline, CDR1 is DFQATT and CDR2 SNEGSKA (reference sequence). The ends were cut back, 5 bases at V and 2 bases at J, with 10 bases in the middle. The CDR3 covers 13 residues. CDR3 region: CSAGGSPYNEQFF. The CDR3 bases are TGCAGTGCTGGAGGGAGTCCCTACAATGAGCAGTTCTTC.

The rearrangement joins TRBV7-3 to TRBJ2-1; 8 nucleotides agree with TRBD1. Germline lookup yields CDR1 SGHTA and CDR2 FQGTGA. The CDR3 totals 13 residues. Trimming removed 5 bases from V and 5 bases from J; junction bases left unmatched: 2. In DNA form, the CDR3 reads TGTGCCAGCAGCGCGGACAGGGACAATGAGCAGTTCTTC. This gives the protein CASSADRDNEQFF.

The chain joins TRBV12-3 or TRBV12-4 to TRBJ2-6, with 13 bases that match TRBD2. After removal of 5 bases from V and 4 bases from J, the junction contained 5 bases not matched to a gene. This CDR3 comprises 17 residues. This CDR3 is CASSLGLAGTGANVLTF. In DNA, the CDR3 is TGTGCCAGCAGTCTGGGACTAGCGGGGACCGGGGCCAACGTCCTGACTTTC.

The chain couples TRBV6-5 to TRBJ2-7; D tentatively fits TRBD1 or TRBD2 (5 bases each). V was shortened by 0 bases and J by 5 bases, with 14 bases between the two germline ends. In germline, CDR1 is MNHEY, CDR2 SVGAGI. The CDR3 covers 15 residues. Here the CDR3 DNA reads TGTGCCAGCAGTTACTCCGGGACCGCCGGAGACGAGCAGTACTTC. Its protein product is CASSYSGTAGDEQYF.

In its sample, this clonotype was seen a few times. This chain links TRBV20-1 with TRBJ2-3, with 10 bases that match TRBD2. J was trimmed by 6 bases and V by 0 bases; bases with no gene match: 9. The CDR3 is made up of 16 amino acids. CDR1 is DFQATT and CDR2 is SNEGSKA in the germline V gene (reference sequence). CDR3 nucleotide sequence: TGCAGTGCTAGAGATTCAACTAGCGGGACGGGGGATACGCAGTATTTT. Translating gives CSARDSTSGTGDTQYF.

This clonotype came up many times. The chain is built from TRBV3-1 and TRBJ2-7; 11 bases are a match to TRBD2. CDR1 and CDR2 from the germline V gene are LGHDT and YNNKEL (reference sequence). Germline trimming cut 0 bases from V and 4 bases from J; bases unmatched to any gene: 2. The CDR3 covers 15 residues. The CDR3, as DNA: TGTGCCAGCAGCCAAGATACTAGCGGGAGTTACGAGCAGTACTTC. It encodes CASSQDTSGSYEQYF.

The CDR3 nucleotides are TGTGCCACCAGTGACTACGGGAATGAGCAGTTCTTC. It translates to CATSDYGNEQFF. V usage is TRBV24-1 and J usage is TRBJ2-1, with D unclear. The CDR3 contains 12 residues. Between the trimmed V and J ends, which lost 4 bases and 7 bases, there was a span of 7 bases. Germline values: CDR1 KGHDR, CDR2 SFDVKD.

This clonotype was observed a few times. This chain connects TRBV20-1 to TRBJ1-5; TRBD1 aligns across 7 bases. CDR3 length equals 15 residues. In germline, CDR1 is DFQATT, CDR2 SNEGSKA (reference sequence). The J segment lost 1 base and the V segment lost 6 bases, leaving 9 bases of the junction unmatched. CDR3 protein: CSAQGGRGSNQPQHF. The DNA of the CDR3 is TGCAGTGCCCAAGGGGGCCGAGGAAGCAATCAGCCCCAGCATTTT.